These T cell receptor beta chains were read from a single sample in a study of CD8 T cells in Susac syndrome. A single record per CDR3 protein comes from TCRdb applying MiXCR to the immunoSEQ multiplex PCR reads. This table holds some 58,000 distinct CDR3 sequences, around 93% found once. Sequencing was performed on CD8+ T cells from PBMCs. The receptors stem from a human donor with Susac syndrome. Both conserved end residues are part of each CDR3. A D gene is named only where the DNA matches it firmly. Size values are once, few and many counts, or a class for expanded clones, and some rows have none.

j_gene,d_gene,abundance,v_gene,CDR3nt,CDR3aa
TRBJ2-1,TRBD1,NA,TRBV15,TGTGCCACCACCTTGACAGGGGGTATCGATGAGCAGTTCTTC,CATTLTGGIDEQFF
TRBJ2-3,NA,NA,TRBV12-3/TRBV12-4,TGTGCCAGCAGTTACAGTCCGACAGATACGCAGTATTTT,CASSYSPTDTQYF
TRBJ2-7,NA,NA,TRBV20-1,TGCAGTGCTAACGTCGGCGGATCCTACGAGCAGTACTTC,CSANVGGSYEQYF
TRBJ2-2,NA,NA,TRBV15,TGTGCCACCAGCAGAGATGATCGCGACACCGGGGAGCTGTTTTTT,CATSRDDRDTGELFF
TRBJ1-5,NA,NA,TRBV6-2/TRBV6-3,TGTGCCAGCAGTTACTCAGGGGTTGAACAGCCCCAGCATTTT,CASSYSGVEQPQHF
TRBJ2-5,TRBD2,NA,TRBV29-1,TGCAGCGTTGACGGTAGCGGGGGAACCGAGTACCAAGAGACCCAGTACTTC,CSVDGSGGTEYQETQYF
TRBJ2-6,NA,NA,TRBV28,TGTGCCAGCAGTTTTATCCCGGGCAGCCCTGATTCCGGGGCCAACGTCCTGACTTTC,CASSFIPGSPDSGANVLTF
TRBJ1-1,TRBD1,NA,TRBV2,TGTGCCAGCAGTGAACGCCCGTCCAGGACAGGGCTGAACACTGAAGCTTTCTTT,CASSERPSRTGLNTEAFF
TRBJ2-7,NA,NA,TRBV25-1,TGTGCCAGCAGTGAATCTCTGTCGGGGACCCACGACCAATCCTACGAGCAGTACTTC,CASSESLSGTHDQSYEQYF
TRBJ2-5,NA,NA,TRBV15,TGTGCCACCAGCCCTGGGACCCAAGAGACCCAGTACTTC,CATSPGTQETQYF
TRBJ2-1,NA,NA,TRBV6-7,TGTGCCAGCAGTTACCCCCTCCACCGGGACCGAGACAATGAGCAGTTCTTC,CASSYPLHRDRDNEQFF
TRBJ2-7,NA,once,TRBV3-1,TGTGCCAGCAGCCAAGAGAGGCAAACCTACGAGCAGTACTTC,CASSQERQTYEQYF
TRBJ1-2,NA,NA,TRBV19,TGTGCCAGTAGTATCGGAGGGGTAGATACCTTC,CASSIGGVDTF
TRBJ2-7,NA,NA,TRBV15,TGTGCCACCAGCTTGCCGGGTAGGGCCTACGAGCAGTACTTC,CATSLPGRAYEQYF